Shown below are 3 T cell receptor beta chains from a single sample sequenced in a study of blood T cell repertoires in COVID-19. This table comes from immunoSEQ multiplex PCR, and its TCRdb copy is limited to in-frame clones, with some not included. The sample has some 270,000 clones, 85% to 90% seen once. The specimen sequenced was PBMCs or T cells enriched from blood (not recorded which). The receptor source for this set is a woman aged 25 to 39 with acute COVID-19.

The V call is TRBV4-2, the J call TRBJ1-2, with 7 bases matching TRBD1. CDR1 is LGHNA, CDR2 YNFKEQ, per germline. V was clipped by 0 bases and J by 1 base; unmatched bases: 2. This CDR3 has 15 amino acids. CDR3 DNA: TGTGCCAGCAGCCAAGAGGACAGGAATAACTATGGCTACACCTTC. Translating it yields CASSQEDRNNYGYTF.

The chain couples TRBV27 to TRBJ1-5; the match to TRBD1 covers 9 bases. CDR1 and CDR2 (germline): MNHEY, SMNVEV (reference sequence). The V and J ends lost 5 bases and 4 bases, in that order; junction bases with no gene match: 9. CDR3 length equals 16 residues. This chain's CDR3 is CASSITGTGINQPQHF. CDR3 DNA: TGTGCCAGCAGTATCACCGGGACAGGGATTAATCAGCCCCAGCATTTT.

The count of this clone is one. The chain is built from TRBV4-2 and TRBJ1-2, with D maybe TRBD1 (5 bases). CDR3 size: 15 residues. V dropped 0 bases and J dropped 5 bases, with 13 bases sitting between them. The V gene's germline CDR1 is LGHNA and CDR2 YNFKEQ. DNA for the CDR3: TGTGCCAGCAGCCAAGATATGGGAGGGGAGTATGGCTACACCTTC. It yields the protein CASSQDMGGEYGYTF.